A selection of T cell receptor beta chains follows, all from one sample in a study of T-cell reconstitution after alpha-beta-depleted transplantation in children. MiXCR, applied by TCRdb to the PCR reads, yields one record per CDR3 protein. The sample lists approximately 170,000 distinct CDR3 sequences; more than 9.5% were seen once. The material sequenced was PBMCs, taken before TCRalphabeta/CD19-depleted stem cell transplant. The receptors come from a boy younger than 10 with acute myeloid leukemia, due to receive a stem cell transplant. Each CDR3 is given with its conserved first and last residue.

V: TRBV20-1
CDR3: CSARTGGLNEQFF

V: TRBV6-5
CDR3: CASSYIGGDTDTQYF

V: TRBV4-1
CDR3: CASSRGQGNQPQHF

V: TRBV29-1
CDR3: CSVEEVQETQYF

V: TRBV4-2
CDR3: CASRPGPTVEQYF

V: TRBV29-1
CDR3: CSARTSGSNSYNEQFF

V: TRBV28
CDR3: CASSSFTEQYF

V: TRBV15
CDR3: CATSRPTDRGLNQPQHF

V: TRBV7-9
CDR3: CASSLASGANVLTF

V: TRBV12-3/TRBV12-4
CDR3: CASSSATEAFF

V: TRBV6-4
CDR3: CASSARSTEKLFF

V: TRBV12-3/TRBV12-4
CDR3: CASSPSFGGYGYTF

V: TRBV5-1
CDR3: CASSPRTPLSTDTQYF

V: TRBV19
CDR3: CASSVLAGDSLVFF

V: TRBV7-6
CDR3: CASSPGTLDTQYF